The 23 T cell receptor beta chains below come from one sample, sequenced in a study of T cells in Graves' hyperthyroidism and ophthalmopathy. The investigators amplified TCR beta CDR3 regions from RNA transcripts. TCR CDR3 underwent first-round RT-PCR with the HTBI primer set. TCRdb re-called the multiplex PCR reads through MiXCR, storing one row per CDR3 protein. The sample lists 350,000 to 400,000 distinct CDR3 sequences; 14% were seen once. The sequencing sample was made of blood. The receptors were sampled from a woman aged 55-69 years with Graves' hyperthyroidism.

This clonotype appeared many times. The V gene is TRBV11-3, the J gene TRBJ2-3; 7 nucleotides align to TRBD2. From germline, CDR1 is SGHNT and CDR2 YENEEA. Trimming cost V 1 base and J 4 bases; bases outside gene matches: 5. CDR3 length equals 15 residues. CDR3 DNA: TGTGCCAGCAGCTTAGCGGGAGGAATCGCAGATACGCAGTATTTT. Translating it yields CASSLAGGIADTQYF.

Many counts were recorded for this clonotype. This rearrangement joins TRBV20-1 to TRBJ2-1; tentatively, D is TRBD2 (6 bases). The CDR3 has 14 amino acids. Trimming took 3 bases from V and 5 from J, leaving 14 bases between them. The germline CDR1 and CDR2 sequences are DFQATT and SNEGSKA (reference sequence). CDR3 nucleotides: TGCAGTGCTAGTGGAGGAGGGAACAACAATGAGCAGTTCTTC. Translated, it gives CSASGGGNNNEQFF.

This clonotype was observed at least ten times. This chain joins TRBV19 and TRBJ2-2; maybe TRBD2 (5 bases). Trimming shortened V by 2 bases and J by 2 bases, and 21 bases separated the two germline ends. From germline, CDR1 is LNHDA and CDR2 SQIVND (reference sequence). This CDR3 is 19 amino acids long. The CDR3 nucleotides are TGTGCCAGTAGTATAATGAACCTCGGAAGCGGAGTAAACACCGGGGAGCTGTTTTTT. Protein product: CASSIMNLGSGVNTGELFF.

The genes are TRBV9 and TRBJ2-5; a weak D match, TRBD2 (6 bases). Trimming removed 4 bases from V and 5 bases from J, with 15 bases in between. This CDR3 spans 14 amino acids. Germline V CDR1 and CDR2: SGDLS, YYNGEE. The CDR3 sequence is CASSWTGADETQYF. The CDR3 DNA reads TGTGCCAGCAGCTGGACGGGAGCGGATGAGACCCAGTACTTC.

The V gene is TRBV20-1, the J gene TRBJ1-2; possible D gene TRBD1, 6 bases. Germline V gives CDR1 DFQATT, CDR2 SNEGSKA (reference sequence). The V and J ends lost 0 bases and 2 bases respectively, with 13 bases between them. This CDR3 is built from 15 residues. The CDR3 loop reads CSARDWGQGNYGYTF. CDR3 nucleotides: TGCAGTGCTAGAGATTGGGGGCAGGGAAACTATGGCTACACCTTC.

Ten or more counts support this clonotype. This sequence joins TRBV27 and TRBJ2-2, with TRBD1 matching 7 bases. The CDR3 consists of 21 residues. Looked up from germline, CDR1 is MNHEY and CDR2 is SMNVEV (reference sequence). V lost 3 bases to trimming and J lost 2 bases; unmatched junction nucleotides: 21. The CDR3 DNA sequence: TGTGCCAGCAGTTTGGGCCAGGGGGATCCCCAACTTCTCCTTAACACCGGGGAGCTGTTTTTT. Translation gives CASSLGQGDPQLLLNTGELFF.

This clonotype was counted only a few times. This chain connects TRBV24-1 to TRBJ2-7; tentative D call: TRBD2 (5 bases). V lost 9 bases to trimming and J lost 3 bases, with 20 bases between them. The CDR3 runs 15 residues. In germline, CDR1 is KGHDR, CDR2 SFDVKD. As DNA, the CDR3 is TGTGCCACCGGCCTTGAGGGCGAAGTCTTCTACGAGCAGTACTTC. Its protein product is CATGLEGEVFYEQYF.

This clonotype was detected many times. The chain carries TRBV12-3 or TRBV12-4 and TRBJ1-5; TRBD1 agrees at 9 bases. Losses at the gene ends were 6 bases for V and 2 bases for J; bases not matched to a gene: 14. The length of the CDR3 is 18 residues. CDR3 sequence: CASSPGQGTIGGNQPQHF. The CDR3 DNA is TGTGCCAGCAGCCCTGGACAGGGGACTATAGGCGGCAATCAGCCCCAGCATTTT.

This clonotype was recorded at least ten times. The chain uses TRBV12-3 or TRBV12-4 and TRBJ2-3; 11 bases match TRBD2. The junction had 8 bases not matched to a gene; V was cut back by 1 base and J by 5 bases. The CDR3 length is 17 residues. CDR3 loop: CASSLVVAGGRKDTQYF. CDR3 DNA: TGTGCCAGCAGTTTAGTGGTAGCGGGAGGGCGGAAAGATACGCAGTATTTT.

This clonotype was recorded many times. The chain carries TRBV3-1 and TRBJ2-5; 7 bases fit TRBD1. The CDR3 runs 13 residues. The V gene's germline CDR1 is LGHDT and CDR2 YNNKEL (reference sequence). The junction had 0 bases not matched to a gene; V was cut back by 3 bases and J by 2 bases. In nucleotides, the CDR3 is TGTGCCAGCAGCCAGGGACAGCAAGAGACCCAGTACTTC. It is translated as CASSQGQQETQYF.

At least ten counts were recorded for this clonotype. The CDR3 region is CASSLFDSEAFF. DNA for the CDR3: TGTGCCAGCAGTTTATTCGACAGTGAAGCTTTCTTT. The chain combines TRBV28 with TRBJ1-1; D possibly corresponds to TRBD1 (5 bases). CDR1 MDHEN and CDR2 SYDVKM come from the germline V gene. V gave up 1 base and J gave up 7 bases, with 7 bases separating them. The CDR3 sequence is 12 residues long.

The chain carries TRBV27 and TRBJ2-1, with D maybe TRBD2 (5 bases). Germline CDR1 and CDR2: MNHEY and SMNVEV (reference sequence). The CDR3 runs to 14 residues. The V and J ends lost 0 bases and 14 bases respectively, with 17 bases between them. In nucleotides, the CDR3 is TGTGCCAGCAGTTTATCGGACGGGCCCAACGGGAAGTTCTTC. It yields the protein CASSLSDGPNGKFF.

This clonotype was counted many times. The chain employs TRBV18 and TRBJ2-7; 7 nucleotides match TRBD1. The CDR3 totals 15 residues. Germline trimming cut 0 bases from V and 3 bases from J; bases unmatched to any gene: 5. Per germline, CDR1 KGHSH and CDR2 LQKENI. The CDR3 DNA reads TGTGCCAGCTCACCACCGGGCAGGGGGAGCTACGAGCAGTACTTC. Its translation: CASSPPGRGSYEQYF.

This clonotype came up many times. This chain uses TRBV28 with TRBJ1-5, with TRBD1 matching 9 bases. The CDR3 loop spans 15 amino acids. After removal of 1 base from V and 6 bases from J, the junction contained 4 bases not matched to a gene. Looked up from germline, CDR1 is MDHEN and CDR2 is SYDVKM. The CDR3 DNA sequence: TGTGCCAGCAGTTTATCCGGGACAGGGCGTCAGCCCCAGCATTTT. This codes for CASSLSGTGRQPQHF.

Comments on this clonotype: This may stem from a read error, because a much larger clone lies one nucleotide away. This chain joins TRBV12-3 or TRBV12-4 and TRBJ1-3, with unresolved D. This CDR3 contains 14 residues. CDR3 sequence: CASSPSYSGDTIYF. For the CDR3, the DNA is TGTGCCAGCAGTCCGAGTTACTCTGGAGACACCATATATTTT.

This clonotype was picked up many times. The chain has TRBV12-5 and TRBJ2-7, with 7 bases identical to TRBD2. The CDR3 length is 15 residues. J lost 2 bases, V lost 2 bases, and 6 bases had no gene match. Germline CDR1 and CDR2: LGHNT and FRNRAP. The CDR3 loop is CASGLWASGAYEQYF. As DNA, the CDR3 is TGTGCTAGTGGTTTGTGGGCTAGCGGAGCCTACGAGCAGTACTTC.

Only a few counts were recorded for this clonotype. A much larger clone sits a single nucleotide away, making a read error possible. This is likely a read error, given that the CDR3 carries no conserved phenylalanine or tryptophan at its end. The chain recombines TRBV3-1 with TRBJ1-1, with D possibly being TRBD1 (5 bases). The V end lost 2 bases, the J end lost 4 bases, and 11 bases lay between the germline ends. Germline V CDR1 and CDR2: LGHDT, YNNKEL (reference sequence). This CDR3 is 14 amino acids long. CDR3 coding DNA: TGTGCCAGCAGCCAAAGACAGCCTACCACTGAAGCTTTCTCT. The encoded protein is CASSQRQPTTEAFS.

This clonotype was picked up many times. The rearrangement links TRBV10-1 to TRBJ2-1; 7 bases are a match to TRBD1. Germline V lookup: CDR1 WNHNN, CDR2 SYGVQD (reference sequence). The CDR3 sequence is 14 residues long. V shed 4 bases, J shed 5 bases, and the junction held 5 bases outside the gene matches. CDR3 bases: TGCGCCAGCAGTGTTGGGACAGCGAACAATGAGCAGTTCTTC. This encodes CASSVGTANNEQFF.

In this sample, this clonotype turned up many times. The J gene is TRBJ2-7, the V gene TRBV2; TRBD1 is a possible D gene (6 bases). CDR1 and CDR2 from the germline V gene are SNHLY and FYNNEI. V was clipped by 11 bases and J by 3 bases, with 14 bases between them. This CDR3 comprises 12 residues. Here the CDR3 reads CAYRDRRYEQYF. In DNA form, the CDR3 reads TGTGCCTACAGGGATAGGCGCTACGAGCAGTACTTC.

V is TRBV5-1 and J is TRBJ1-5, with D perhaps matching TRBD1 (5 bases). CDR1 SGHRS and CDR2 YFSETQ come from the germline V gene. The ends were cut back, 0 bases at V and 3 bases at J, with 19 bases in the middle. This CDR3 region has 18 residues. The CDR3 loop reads CASSLGVRVFSINQPQHF. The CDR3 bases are TGCGCCAGCAGCTTGGGGGTCAGGGTGTTCTCAATCAATCAGCCCCAGCATTTT.

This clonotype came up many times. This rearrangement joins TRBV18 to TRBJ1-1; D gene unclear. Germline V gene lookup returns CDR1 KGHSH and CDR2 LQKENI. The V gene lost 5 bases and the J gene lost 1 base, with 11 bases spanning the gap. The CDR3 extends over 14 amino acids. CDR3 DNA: TGTGCCAGCTCAAACCGGGAATCGAACACTGAAGCTTTCTTT. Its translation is CASSNRESNTEAFF. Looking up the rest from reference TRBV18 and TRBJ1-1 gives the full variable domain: NAGVMQNPRHLVRRRGQEARLRCSPMKGHSHVYWYRQLPEEGLKFMVYLQKENIIDESGMPKERFSAEFPKEGPSILRIQQVVRGDSAAYFCASSNRESNTEAFFGQGTRLTVV.

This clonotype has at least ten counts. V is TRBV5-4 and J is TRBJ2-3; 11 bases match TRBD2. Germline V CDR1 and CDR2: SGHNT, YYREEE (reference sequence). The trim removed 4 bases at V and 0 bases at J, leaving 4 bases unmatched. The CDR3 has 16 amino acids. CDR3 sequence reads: CASSIGTSGSTDTQYF. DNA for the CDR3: TGTGCCAGCAGCATCGGGACTAGCGGAAGCACAGATACGCAGTATTTT.

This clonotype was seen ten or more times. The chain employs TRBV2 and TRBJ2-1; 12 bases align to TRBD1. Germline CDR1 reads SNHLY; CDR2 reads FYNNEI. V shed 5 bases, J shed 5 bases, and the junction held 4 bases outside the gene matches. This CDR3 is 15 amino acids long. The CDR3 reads CASSPGQGANNEQFF. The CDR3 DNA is TGTGCCAGCAGTCCGGGACAGGGGGCGAACAATGAGCAGTTCTTC.